This TCR beta chain is drawn from a study of blood T cells in healthy people across ages. PCR was performed a second time for about 7 to 12 cycles using a sample-barcoded 5' primer and a J-beta primer mix. Each CDR3 protein is one row after TCRdb ran MiXCR on the 5' RACE reads. The table records around 1.5 million distinct CDR3 sequences, around two fifths of them present only once. This clonotype has more than one count but fewer than ten. This CDR3 region has 15 residues. Losses at the gene ends were 0 bases for V and 8 bases for J; bases not matched to a gene: 5. Looked up from germline, CDR1 is MNHEY and CDR2 is SVGAGI.

This clonotype originated in a woman aged 18-29 years in good health. This chain joins TRBV6-5 and TRBJ1-2; 11 bases align to TRBD1. The sequenced sample was blood. CDR3 sequence: CASSYSPGTGGGYTF. DNA of the CDR3: TGTGCCAGCAGTTACTCCCCGGGGACAGGGGGGGGCTACACCTTC.